The present T cell receptor beta chain was sequenced within a study of cytomegalovirus exposure and HLA in healthy donors. Study results and caveats: The classifier, whose performance was assessed in both the original and validation cohorts, reportedly diagnosed cytomegalovirus status with high specificity and sensitivity. The study flagged roughly 150 TCR beta chains as cytomegalovirus-associated.

Concerning this clone itself: Antigen specificity is unknown.

PCR primers comprised 60 Vbeta and 13 Jbeta primers. Using immunoSEQ multiplex PCR, the repertoire was profiled, and TCRdb retains in-frame clones only, with some absent. The sample shows 170,000 or so clones, around 77% of them seen only once. Germline V gene sequence: CDR1 LGHNA, CDR2 YNFKEQ. Unmatched junction bases numbered 7, after V lost 4 bases and J lost 2 bases. CDR3 size: 17 residues. Sequencing input: PBMCs. The TCR was taken from a man between 60 and 70 years old in good health and CMV-seronegative. This chain uses TRBV4-2 with TRBJ2-2; 10 nucleotides line up with TRBD2. For the CDR3, the DNA is TGTGCCAGCAGCCGCGATAGCGGGGGGATTAACACCGGGGAGCTGTTTTTT. It specifies CASSRDSGGINTGELFF.